A single sample gave rise to the 24 T cell receptor beta chains below, sequenced in a study of T cell responses to AZD1222 COVID-19 vaccine. Clones were read by immunoSEQ multiplex PCR, and TCRdb kept only the in-frame ones, dropping some. The repertoire holds 45,000 to 55,000 clones, with 84% as singletons. The sequencing used peripheral blood, collected on day 0 of AZD1222 vaccination. The origin of the receptors is an adult in good health.

The chain couples TRBV19 to TRBJ2-1; D may be TRBD2 (5 bases). Between the trimmed V and J ends, which lost 4 bases and 3 bases, there was a span of 10 bases. The CDR3 length is 14 residues. The germline gives CDR1 LNHDA, CDR2 SQIVND (reference sequence). The CDR3 loop is CASSKWTDYNEQFF. Written as DNA, the CDR3 is TGTGCCAGTAGTAAATGGACTGACTACAATGAGCAGTTCTTC.

The chain has TRBV28 and TRBJ1-6; D is unclear. V was clipped by 6 bases and J by 14 bases, with 14 bases between them. Per germline, CDR1 MDHEN and CDR2 SYDVKM. The CDR3 extends over 12 amino acids. CDR3: CASSPSVWALHF. The CDR3 nucleotides are TGTGCCAGCAGCCCCTCGGTTTGGGCCCTCCACTTT.

The chain couples TRBV25-1 to TRBJ1-5; 7 bases are a match to TRBD1. Looked up from germline, CDR1 is MGHDK and CDR2 is SYGVNS. The trim removed 4 bases at V and 4 bases at J, leaving 4 bases unmatched. The CDR3 covers 14 residues. CDR3 bases: TGTGCCAGCAGTGGGGGGACAGCTAATCAGCCCCAGCATTTT. Translation gives CASSGGTANQPQHF.

The chain is built from TRBV18 and TRBJ1-1; no clear D. The CDR3 is made up of 14 amino acids. Trimming shortened V by 6 bases and J by 0 bases, and 11 bases separated the two germline ends. The V gene's germline CDR1 is KGHSH and CDR2 LQKENI. The CDR3 reads CASSTAIMNTEAFF. The CDR3 DNA reads as TGTGCCAGCTCTACAGCTATAATGAACACTGAAGCTTTCTTT.

The rearrangement joins TRBV5-6 to TRBJ2-7; D gene ambiguous. Germline V gene data show CDR1 as SGHDT and CDR2 as YYEEEE. This CDR3 region has 12 residues. The V end was cut by 1 base, the J end by 4 bases, with 6 bases between. The CDR3 nucleotides are TGTGCCAGCAGCTTGAGTTCTTACGAGCAGTACTTC. Encoded protein: CASSLSSYEQYF.

This clone was picked up one time. The CDR3 is CASSFVALGSYEQYF. The CDR3 region has the DNA TGTGCCAGCAGCTTTGTAGCCTTAGGCTCCTACGAGCAGTACTTC. The gene calls are TRBV7-2 and TRBJ2-7; D remains unclear. Trimming took off 3 bases at V and 0 bases at J, with 12 bases between the two ends. Germline loops: CDR1 SGHTA, CDR2 FQGNSA. This CDR3 has 15 residues.

In the case of this clone: A read error may produce the germline difference seen at one junction end. The chain carries TRBV29-1 and TRBJ2-3, with a tentative D call TRBD2 (7 bases). From germline, CDR1 is SQVTM and CDR2 ANQGSEA. The CDR3 runs 14 residues. The CDR3 DNA reads TGCAGCTTTGAAGGGGGAGGGGGCACAGATACGCAGTATTTT. Translated, it gives CSFEGGGGTDTQYF.

The V gene is TRBV3-1 (or the pseudogene TRBV3-2), the J gene TRBJ1-2; D might be TRBD1 (5 bases). The CDR3 is 12 residues long. The V end was cut by 5 bases, the J end by 7 bases, with 11 bases between. CDR1 LGHDT and CDR2 YNNKEL come from the germline V gene (reference sequence). CDR3 amino acids: CASSSPGGGYTF. The CDR3, as DNA: TGTGCCAGCAGCTCGCCGGGGGGTGGCTACACCTTC.

The V and J genes are TRBV28 and TRBJ2-3; the match to TRBD2 covers 9 bases. The CDR3 is 19 residues long. After removal of 6 bases from V and 2 bases from J, the junction contained 18 bases not matched to a gene. From germline, CDR1 is MDHEN and CDR2 SYDVKM. Written as DNA, the CDR3 is TGTGCCAGCAGCACTACCTGGGGGACTAGCTCTTCCACCACAGATACGCAGTATTTT. Amino acids: CASSTTWGTSSSTTDTQYF.

This clone has just a few counts. One end of the junction is discordant with germline, which a read error may explain. V is TRBV9 and J is TRBJ2-6; 10 bases line up with TRBD1. CDR1 and CDR2 from the germline V gene are SGDLS and YYNGEE. This CDR3 region has 20 residues. CDR3 sequence reads: CASSVELRDRGISGSNVLTF. CDR3 nucleotides: TGTGCCAGCAGCGTAGAACTAAGGGACAGGGGCATTTCTGGGTCCAACGTCCTGACTTTC. Full variable domain (remainder filled in from reference TRBV9 and TRBJ2-6): DSGVTQTPKHLITATGQRVTLRCSPRSGDLSVYWYQQSLDQGLQFLIQYYNGEERAKGNILERFSAQQFPDLHSELNLSSLELGDSALYFCASSVELRDRGISGSNVLTFGAGSRLTVL.

This chain uses TRBV9 with TRBJ2-1; the D gene is possibly TRBD1 (6 bases). This CDR3 spans 15 amino acids. Germline V gene sequence: CDR1 SGDLS, CDR2 YYNGEE. V lost 3 bases, J lost 3 bases, and 13 bases lay in between. The CDR3 bases are TGTGCCAGCAGCGGGCGTCAAGGGGGCTACAATGAGCAGTTCTTC. This sequence encodes CASSGRQGGYNEQFF.

This clone was picked up one time. This sequence joins TRBV4-1 and TRBJ1-5; 8 nucleotides align to TRBD1. CDR1 and CDR2 (germline): MGHRA, YSYEKL. The CDR3 runs to 15 residues. Trimming at V came to 4 bases and at J to 8 bases, leaving 10 bases not matched to a gene. CDR3 sequence: CASSPQGGTGEPQHF. CDR3 sequence (DNA): TGCGCCAGCAGCCCACAAGGAGGGACAGGTGAGCCCCAGCATTTT.

This rearrangement joins TRBV27 to TRBJ2-3, with D unclear. This CDR3 is built from 11 residues. Germline loops: CDR1 MNHEY, CDR2 SMNVEV (reference sequence). Trimming cost V 3 bases and J 4 bases, with 2 bases left between them. Here the CDR3 DNA reads TGTGCCAGCAGTTTGGCAGATACGCAGTATTTT. It encodes CASSLADTQYF.

The J gene is TRBJ2-7, the V gene TRBV7-8; D unclear. The CDR3 consists of 13 residues. The germline CDR1 and CDR2 sequences are SGHVS and FQNEAQ. V lost 5 bases and J 3 bases, leaving 11 bases between the germline ends. This CDR3 reads CASSRGPLYEQYF. The CDR3 DNA reads TGTGCCAGCAGCCGTGGCCCTCTCTACGAGCAGTACTTC.

J is TRBJ2-7 and V is TRBV10-3; 8 bases map to TRBD1. This CDR3 has 16 residues. Germline CDR1 reads ENHRY; CDR2 reads SYGVKD. Trimming cost V 0 bases and J 2 bases; bases outside gene matches: 6. The CDR3 region is CAISESLRQGTYEQYF. As DNA, the CDR3 is TGTGCCATCAGTGAGTCGTTGCGACAGGGGACCTACGAGCAGTACTTC.

This clone occurred a few times. The V gene is TRBV28, the J gene TRBJ2-7; TRBD2 aligns across 9 bases. This CDR3 is 15 amino acids long. The germline V gene encodes CDR1 MDHEN and CDR2 SYDVKM. V gave up 5 bases and J gave up 4 bases; unmatched junction bases: 9. CDR3 residues: CASSRASGISYEQYF. DNA of the CDR3: TGTGCCAGCAGTCGAGCTAGCGGGATTTCTTACGAGCAGTACTTC.

The chain links TRBV14 to TRBJ2-5, with D possibly called TRBD1 or TRBD2 (7 bases each). The V and J ends lost 1 base and 5 bases respectively, with 17 bases between them. Germline V lookup: CDR1 SGHDN, CDR2 FVKESK. CDR3 length: 16 amino acids. For the CDR3, the DNA is TGTGCCAGCAGCCAAGGCACCGGGACAGCGGGGGAGACCCAGTACTTC. Residues: CASSQGTGTAGETQYF. Using reference TRBV14 and TRBJ2-5 for the parts outside the CDR3, the full variable domain is EAGVTQFPSHSVIEKGQTVTLRCDPISGHDNLYWYRRVMGKEIKFLLHFVKESKQDESGMPNNRFLAERTGGTYSTLKVQPAELEDSGVYFCASSQGTGTAGETQYFGPGTRLLVL.

The chain joins TRBV6-5 to TRBJ1-6; D call uncertain. V shed 5 bases and J shed 10 bases, with 18 bases lying between them. The CDR3 consists of 15 residues. Germline V gives CDR1 MNHEY, CDR2 SVGAGI. The CDR3 nucleotides are TGTGCCAGCAGTCCCGTCTCGGGCATAGAATCACCCCTCCACTTT. Its translation: CASSPVSGIESPLHF.

Only one count was recorded for this clone. The chain combines TRBV19 with TRBJ1-2; maybe TRBD1 (5 bases). The germline CDR1 and CDR2 sequences are LNHDA and SQIVND (reference sequence). This CDR3 is built from 13 residues. The ends were cut back, 3 bases at V and 5 bases at J, with 10 bases in the middle. CDR3 DNA sequence: TGTGCCAGTAGTATGGGGGGTGTTTATGGCTACACCTTC. It codes for CASSMGGVYGYTF. The variable domain in full, with the rest retrieved from reference TRBV19 and TRBJ1-2, is DGGITQSPKYLFRKEGQNVTLSCEQNLNHDAMYWYRQDPGQGLRLIYYSQIVNDFQKGDIAEGYSVSREKKESFPLTVTSAQKNPTAFYLCASSMGGVYGYTFGSGTRLTVV.

The chain carries TRBV7-2 and TRBJ2-3; 11 nucleotides line up with TRBD2. Germline values: CDR1 SGHTA, CDR2 FQGNSA. The CDR3 sequence is 16 residues long. J was trimmed by 11 bases and V by 5 bases; bases with no gene match: 15. The CDR3 DNA reads TGTGCCAGCAGCGAAACTAGCGGGGGCGGGCTAGCAGGGCAGTATTTT. Its protein product is CASSETSGGGLAGQYF.

This clone is categorized as medium-sized. The genes are TRBV7-9 and TRBJ2-1; TRBD2 matches 12 bases. Unmatched junction bases numbered 6, after V lost 3 bases and J lost 9 bases. Germline CDR1 and CDR2: SEHNR and FQNEAQ (reference sequence). The CDR3 sequence is 15 residues long. The CDR3 here is CASSFLAGGPPEQFF. The CDR3 nucleotides read TGTGCCAGCAGCTTTCTAGCGGGAGGGCCGCCTGAGCAGTTCTTC.

This rearrangement joins TRBV6-5 to TRBJ2-1; maybe TRBD2 (5 bases). Trimming removed 3 bases at V and 2 bases at J, with 11 bases between. The CDR3 runs to 15 residues. The germline CDR1 and CDR2 sequences are MNHEY and SVGAGI. The CDR3 bases are TGTGCCAGCAGTTATAGTAGGCGGGCCTACAATGAGCAGTTCTTC. Translation gives CASSYSRRAYNEQFF.

V gene TRBV30 combines with J gene TRBJ2-5; 14 bases fit TRBD2. The germline CDR1 and CDR2 sequences are GTSNPN and SVGIG (reference sequence). The V and J ends lost 4 bases and 5 bases, in that order; junction bases with no gene match: 9. The CDR3 has 16 residues. Written as DNA, the CDR3 is TGTGCCTGGAAGAAGGGGACTAGCGGGAGTGGCGAGACCCAGTACTTC. Residues: CAWKKGTSGSGETQYF.

The chain joins TRBV12-3 or TRBV12-4 to TRBJ2-7; D is unresolved. This CDR3 has 12 amino acids. Deletions cut 2 bases from V and 6 bases from J, with 8 bases between. The CDR3 DNA sequence: TGTGCCAGCAGTTTACGGTCGGTCGAGCAGTACTTC. The encoded protein is CASSLRSVEQYF.